Below, one T cell receptor (beta chain) is given with its context. As yet, its antigen is unknown. This sample stems from a study of PD-L1 blockade in urothelial cancer. Turning to the study itself: Analyzed time points were 3 weeks (second dose) and 6 weeks after therapy began. Blood-derived samples held a median 141,255 T cells. General study findings and limits: Better survival was predicted by below-median pretreatment blood TCR clonality. Durable-benefit patients showed greater tumor-associated blood clone expansion at 3 weeks.

Repertoires were generated with immunoSEQ multiplex PCR, while TCRdb's copy carries only in-frame clones and drops some. The sample lists approximately 48,000 clones, around 88% occurring once. This specimen consisted of PBMCs, obtained around atezolizumab (anti-PD-L1) treatment. This TCR came from a man in his fifties or sixties with urothelial cancer.

In nucleotides, the CDR3 is TGTGCCATCACCCAAGAGCGGGGTCAAGAGACCCAGTACTTC. Translated: CAITQERGQETQYF. The chain joins TRBV10-3 to TRBJ2-5; 7 nucleotides line up with TRBD2. CDR1 is ENHRY, CDR2 SYGVKD, per germline. Trimming took 7 bases from V and 2 from J; bases not matched to a gene: 7. The CDR3 has 14 residues.